A single sample gave rise to the 30 T cell receptor beta chains below, sequenced in a study of PD-1 blockade in classical Hodgkin lymphoma. The protocol was immunoSEQ multiplex PCR, while the TCRdb copy is restricted to in-frame clones and leaves out a portion. Of over 9,000 clones in the sample, 70% to 90% were seen once. Time point noted: newly diagnosed, previously untreated cHL patient sample. It was by magnetic negative selection that CD8+ T cells were isolated from thawed PBMCs. The material sequenced was CD8+ T cells from blood. These receptors all come from a human donor with classical Hodgkin lymphoma.

The V and J genes are TRBV5-1 and TRBJ2-1, with TRBD1 matching 11 bases. This CDR3 has 13 residues. J was trimmed by 10 bases and V by 4 bases; bases with no gene match: 4. Germline V gene lookup returns CDR1 SGHRS and CDR2 YFSETQ. The CDR3 sequence is CASSTRTGGEQFF. CDR3 nucleotide sequence: TGCGCCAGCAGCACCCGGACAGGGGGCGAGCAGTTCTTC.

The chain links TRBV4-3 to TRBJ1-1; weak D call: TRBD1 (5 bases). The V and J ends lost 1 base and 10 bases respectively, with 22 bases between them. Germline lookup yields CDR1 LGHNA and CDR2 YSLEER. The CDR3 contains 16 residues. The CDR3 DNA sequence: TGCGCCAGCAGCCAAGCTGTGGGAGACCGGGGCCTGGGAGCTTTCTTT. This codes for CASSQAVGDRGLGAFF.

The chain joins TRBV4-2 to TRBJ2-1, with TRBD1 identical over 7 bases. V was pared by 3 bases and J by 7 bases, with 12 bases of the junction left unmatched. The CDR3 extends over 16 amino acids. From germline, CDR1 is LGHNA and CDR2 YNFKEQ. The CDR3 reads CASSQWTGRDLNEQFF. CDR3 sequence (DNA): TGTGCCAGCAGCCAGTGGACAGGCCGCGACTTGAATGAGCAGTTCTTC.

This chain uses TRBV20-1 with TRBJ2-7; D ambiguous. The germline V gene has CDR1 DFQATT and CDR2 SNEGSKA (reference sequence). With 6 bases removed from V and 1 base from J, the gap between germline ends came to 7 bases. CDR3 length equals 11 residues. The CDR3 sequence: CSAGRSYEQYF. The CDR3 DNA is TGCAGTGCGGGCAGGTCCTACGAGCAGTACTTC.

The chain uses TRBV28 and TRBJ2-7; D remains unclear. The CDR3 runs 17 residues. Trimming stripped 6 bases from V and 0 bases from J, with 21 bases between. Germline CDR1 is MDHEN and CDR2 is SYDVKM. As DNA, the CDR3 is TGTGCCAGCAGCCGTGCTACTAACTACTACGACTCCTACGAGCAGTACTTC. This encodes CASSRATNYYDSYEQYF.

The chain carries TRBV27 and TRBJ2-7; D perhaps matches TRBD1 (6 bases). The CDR3 contains 15 residues. The germline V gene has CDR1 MNHEY and CDR2 SMNVEV (reference sequence). Between the trimmed V and J ends, which lost 6 bases and 8 bases, there was a span of 23 bases. The CDR3 DNA reads TGTGCCAGCAGCCCTGCCAGGGGTGGGGTGTACAAGCAGTACTTC. It encodes CASSPARGGVYKQYF.

The CDR3 reads CASASSGANVLTF. The CDR3 DNA reads TGTGCCAGCGCCAGCTCTGGGGCCAACGTCCTGACTTTC. The genes are TRBV27 and TRBJ2-6; D remains ambiguous. This CDR3 is 13 amino acids long. The germline V gene has CDR1 MNHEY and CDR2 SMNVEV (reference sequence). Between the trimmed V and J ends, which lost 8 bases and 0 bases, there was a span of 5 bases.

V gene TRBV4-3 combines with J gene TRBJ2-7; 8 positions match TRBD2. Germline V lookup: CDR1 LGHNA, CDR2 YSLEER. V lost 4 bases to trimming and J lost 5 bases; unmatched junction nucleotides: 7. This CDR3 has 14 residues. The CDR3 nucleotides are TGCGCCAGCAGCCGGGGGACTAGTCTCGACGAGCAGTACTTC. Its protein product is CASSRGTSLDEQYF.

This chain connects TRBV4-1 to TRBJ2-7, with 8 bases fitting TRBD2. V shed 0 bases, J shed 4 bases, and the junction held 5 bases outside the gene matches. The CDR3 sequence is 15 residues long. Germline CDR1 is MGHRA and CDR2 is YSYEKL. Here the CDR3 DNA reads TGCGCCAGCAGCCAAGAGCGGGGGGCGGTTTACGAGCAGTACTTC. Translated: CASSQERGAVYEQYF.

V gene TRBV12-2 combines with J gene TRBJ1-2; TRBD1 is taken as the D call from the table, unchecked against the DNA. TRBV12-2 constitutes a pseudogene. The length of the CDR3 is 15 residues. The CDR3 DNA follows: TGTGCAAGTCGCTTAGTGTGGGACAGGATCTATGGCTACACCTTC. Encoded protein: CASRLVWDRIYGYTF.

This chain joins TRBV5-1 and TRBJ2-7; D assignment may be TRBD1 or TRBD2 (5 bases each). V lost 1 base and J lost 6, with 14 bases in between. CDR1 and CDR2 from the germline V gene are SGHRS and YFSETQ. The CDR3 covers 14 residues. In nucleotides, the CDR3 is TGCGCCAGCAGCTTGTGGGGACCTAAAACCGAGCAGTACTTC. This encodes CASSLWGPKTEQYF.

V usage is TRBV12-5 and J usage is TRBJ1-2; D is unclear. Trimming cost V 1 base and J 2 bases, with 11 bases left between them. The CDR3 extends over 15 amino acids. Per germline, CDR1 LGHNT and CDR2 FRNRAP. The DNA of the CDR3 is TGTGCTAGTGGTTTGGGGACCCCGAGGAACTATGGCTACACCTTC. It specifies CASGLGTPRNYGYTF.

The chain couples TRBV15 to TRBJ2-7; perhaps TRBD1 as D (5 bases). The length of the CDR3 is 17 residues. Deletions cut 1 base from V and 7 bases from J, with 23 bases between. CDR1 and CDR2 (germline): LNHNV, YYDKDF (reference sequence). CDR3 sequence: CATSRGIELGRAREQYF. CDR3 nucleotides: TGTGCCACCAGCAGAGGAATTGAGTTGGGCAGGGCGCGTGAGCAGTACTTC.

V and J are TRBV27 and TRBJ2-7, with D hard to call. The V gene lost 5 bases and the J gene lost 0 bases, with 8 bases spanning the gap. Germline V lookup: CDR1 MNHEY, CDR2 SMNVEV (reference sequence). CDR3 size: 13 residues. CDR3 amino acids: CASSRAVSYEQYF. CDR3 DNA: TGTGCCAGCAGTAGGGCCGTCTCCTACGAGCAGTACTTC.

The genes are TRBV19 and TRBJ2-6; D assignment may be TRBD1 or TRBD2 (5 bases each). With 3 bases removed from V and 0 bases from J, the gap between germline ends came to 9 bases. The CDR3 is 16 amino acids. CDR1 and CDR2 (germline): LNHDA, SQIVND (reference sequence). CDR3 sequence: CASSMDGGSGANVLTF. The CDR3 region has the DNA TGTGCCAGTAGTATGGATGGGGGCTCTGGGGCCAACGTCCTGACTTTC.

This chain uses TRBV7-3 with TRBJ1-1; 9 nucleotides line up with TRBD1. Germline lookup yields CDR1 SGHTA and CDR2 FQGTGA. This CDR3 has 17 residues. V dropped 5 bases and J dropped 0; count of bases not matched to a gene: 10. Written as DNA, the CDR3 is TGTGCCAGCAGCCCAACCGGGACAGGGCCGATGAACACTGAAGCTTTCTTT. This encodes CASSPTGTGPMNTEAFF.

The V and J genes are TRBV21-1 and TRBJ2-7; the table's TRBD1 call for D was not verified on the DNA. TRBV21-1 is listed as a pseudogene. The CDR3 loop spans 14 amino acids. CDR3 DNA: TGTGCCAGCAGAATGACAGGGGTGTTCTACGAGCAGTACTTC. This codes for CASRMTGVFYEQYF.

The rearrangement uses TRBV7-9 and TRBJ2-1; 9 bases map to TRBD2. This CDR3 is built from 15 residues. Unmatched junction bases numbered 8, after V lost 3 bases and J lost 8 bases. From germline, CDR1 is SEHNR and CDR2 FQNEAQ (reference sequence). This chain's CDR3 is CASSFGAGGVYEQFF. Here the CDR3 DNA reads TGTGCCAGCAGCTTCGGAGCGGGGGGCGTATATGAGCAGTTCTTC.

This clone has only one observation. V is TRBV14 and J is TRBJ2-3; 10 bases line up with TRBD1. With 4 bases clipped from V and 3 bases from J, the junction kept 1 base outside the gene matches. Germline V gene lookup returns CDR1 SGHDN and CDR2 FVKESK. The CDR3 loop spans 14 amino acids. Here the CDR3 DNA reads TGTGCCAGCAGCCCGGACAGGGGGACAGATACGCAGTATTTT. The encoded protein is CASSPDRGTDTQYF.

V usage is TRBV6-1 and J usage is TRBJ1-2; no reliable D call. Germline lookup yields CDR1 MNHNS and CDR2 SASEGT. The CDR3 sequence is 10 residues long. V dropped 8 bases and J dropped 4 bases, with 5 bases sitting between them. The CDR3 DNA is TGTGCCAGCGGGCCCTATGGCTACACCTTC. Protein product: CASGPYGYTF.

The chain employs TRBV18 and TRBJ2-3, with D unresolved. The CDR3 extends over 14 amino acids. Per the germline V gene, CDR1 is KGHSH and CDR2 is LQKENI. V lost 2 bases and J lost 0, with 6 bases in between. CDR3 region: CASSPSDSTDTQYF. The CDR3 DNA reads TGTGCCAGCTCACCATCGGACAGCACAGATACGCAGTATTTT.

This sequence joins TRBV9 and TRBJ1-4; D is unclear. Trimming cost V 3 bases and J 6 bases, with 15 bases left between them. Germline V CDR1 and CDR2: SGDLS, YYNGEE. This CDR3 has 15 residues. The CDR3 DNA reads TGTGCCAGCAGCGCTAGTCCATGGGGTCATGAAAAACTGTTTTTT. Translation: CASSASPWGHEKLFF.

This clone showed up just once. This rearrangement joins TRBV5-6 to TRBJ2-7; D unclear. The V end lost 1 base, the J end lost 2 bases, and 10 bases lay between the germline ends. The CDR3 runs to 14 residues. Germline V CDR1 and CDR2: SGHDT, YYEEEE. CDR3 in DNA: TGTGCCAGCAGCTTGTCAGGACGGCCCTACGAGCAGTACTTC. Translating gives CASSLSGRPYEQYF.

The V gene is TRBV6-5, the J gene TRBJ2-7, with TRBD1 matching 11 bases. Trimming at V came to 2 bases and at J to 4 bases, leaving 4 bases not matched to a gene. The CDR3 totals 15 residues. Germline loops: CDR1 MNHEY, CDR2 SVGAGI. This chain's CDR3 is CASSYAGTGGYEQYF. CDR3 bases: TGTGCCAGCAGTTACGCCGGGACAGGGGGGTACGAGCAGTACTTC.

The chain couples TRBV6-6 to TRBJ2-1; D may be TRBD1 (5 bases). CDR3 length: 15 residues. Germline loops: CDR1 MNHNY, CDR2 SVGAGI (reference sequence). Trimming removed 0 bases at V and 7 bases at J, with 13 bases between. The CDR3 loop reads CASSYSTYRQNEQFF. Here the CDR3 DNA reads TGTGCCAGCAGTTACTCGACCTACCGACAGAATGAGCAGTTCTTC.

The chain couples TRBV6-4 to TRBJ2-5, with TRBD2 matching over 12 bases. The CDR3 runs 18 residues. With 6 bases clipped from V and 6 bases from J, the junction kept 17 bases outside the gene matches. Germline CDR1 and CDR2: MRHNA and SNTAGT. In DNA form, the CDR3 reads TGTGCCAGCAGCGAGACCGGACTAGCGGGGCCAGCCCCGCAGACCCAGTACTTC. It is translated as CASSETGLAGPAPQTQYF.

The V gene is TRBV29-1, the J gene TRBJ2-5; D may be TRBD2 (5 bases). From germline, CDR1 is SQVTM and CDR2 ANQGSEA. The CDR3 runs 13 residues. V lost 0 bases and J 2 bases, leaving 7 bases between the germline ends. The CDR3 loop reads CSVEDGVQETQYF. The CDR3 DNA is TGCAGCGTTGAAGACGGGGTACAAGAGACCCAGTACTTC.

J is TRBJ2-2 and V is TRBV27; D might be TRBD2 (6 bases). Trimming removed 5 bases from V and 5 bases from J, with 9 bases in between. The CDR3 extends over 13 amino acids. Germline loops: CDR1 MNHEY, CDR2 SMNVEV (reference sequence). The DNA of the CDR3 is TGTGCCAGCAGTCTGGGGAGGACCGGGGAGCTGTTTTTT. Its translation: CASSLGRTGELFF.

The chain combines TRBV7-9 with TRBJ2-7, with D unclear. V lost 4 bases and J lost 6, with 13 bases in between. Germline CDR1 SEHNR, CDR2 FQNEAQ (reference sequence). The CDR3 is made up of 13 amino acids. The CDR3 spells CASSSLPWSEQYF. In DNA, the CDR3 is TGTGCCAGCAGCTCGCTCCCGTGGAGCGAGCAGTACTTC.

The CDR3 bases are TGTGCCAGCAGCTTGGGAGGGTGGGATGAGCAGTTCTTC. Its translation is CASSLGGWDEQFF. The V and J genes are TRBV5-4 and TRBJ2-1; possible D gene TRBD2, 5 bases. This CDR3 contains 13 residues. In germline, CDR1 is SGHNT, CDR2 YYREEE (reference sequence). V lost 0 bases, J lost 8 bases, and 9 bases lay in between.